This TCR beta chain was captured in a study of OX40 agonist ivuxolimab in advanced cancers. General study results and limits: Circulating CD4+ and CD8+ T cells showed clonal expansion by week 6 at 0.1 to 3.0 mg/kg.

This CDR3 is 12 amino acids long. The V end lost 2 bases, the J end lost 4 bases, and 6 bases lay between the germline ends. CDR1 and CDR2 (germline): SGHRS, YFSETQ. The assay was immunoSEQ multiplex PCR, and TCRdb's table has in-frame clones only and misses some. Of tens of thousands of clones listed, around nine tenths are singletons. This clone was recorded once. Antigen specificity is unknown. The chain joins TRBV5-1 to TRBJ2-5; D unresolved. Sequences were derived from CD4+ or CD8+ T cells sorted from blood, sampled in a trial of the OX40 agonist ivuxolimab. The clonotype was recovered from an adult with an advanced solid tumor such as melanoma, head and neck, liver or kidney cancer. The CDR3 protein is CASSFNAETQYF. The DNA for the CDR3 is TGCGCCAGCAGCTTCAACGCAGAGACCCAGTACTTC.